This is a list of T cell receptor beta chains from one sample in a study of blood T cell repertoires in COVID-19. The assay was immunoSEQ multiplex PCR, and TCRdb's table has in-frame clones only and misses some. The sample has 250,000 to 350,000 clones, around nine tenths seen once. The sequencing sample was made of peripheral blood. The receptor source for this set is a young woman with COVID-19, enrolled during active disease. Each CDR3 is given with its conserved first and last residue. The D gene is left open where the match is weak. Expanded clones are given a class, and other clones once, few, many or no size at all.

v_call: TRBV6-5
d_call: .
clone_size: .
j_call: TRBJ2-5
cdr3_aa: CASSYSRAETQYF
cdr3_nt: TGTGCCAGCAGTTACAGCAGGGCAGAGACCCAGTACTTC

v_call: TRBV6-5
d_call: .
clone_size: few
j_call: TRBJ2-1
cdr3_aa: CASRFTGNNEQFF
cdr3_nt: TGTGCCAGCAGATTTACAGGGAACAATGAGCAGTTCTTC

v_call: TRBV10-3
d_call: TRBD1
clone_size: .
j_call: TRBJ2-5
cdr3_aa: CAIADRGHETQYF
cdr3_nt: TGTGCCATCGCAGACAGGGGGCACGAGACCCAGTACTTC

v_call: TRBV7-2
d_call: TRBD2
clone_size: few
j_call: TRBJ2-5
cdr3_aa: CASSLGLAVGETQYF
cdr3_nt: TGTGCCAGCAGCTTGGGACTAGCGGTCGGAGAGACCCAGTACTTC

v_call: TRBV28
d_call: TRBD1
clone_size: .
j_call: TRBJ1-1
cdr3_aa: CASRELGQPNTEAFF
cdr3_nt: TGTGCCAGCAGGGAGCTGGGACAGCCGAACACTGAAGCTTTCTTT

v_call: TRBV28
d_call: TRBD2
clone_size: .
j_call: TRBJ2-3
cdr3_aa: CASSDPLEREVSTDTQYF
cdr3_nt: TGTGCCAGCAGTGACCCCCTGGAGCGGGAGGTTAGCACAGATACGCAGTATTTT

v_call: TRBV18
d_call: TRBD2
clone_size: .
j_call: TRBJ2-5
cdr3_aa: CASSPLGVGLAGVGETQYF
cdr3_nt: TGTGCCAGCTCACCCTTAGGTGTCGGACTAGCGGGAGTAGGCGAGACCCAGTACTTC

v_call: TRBV13
d_call: TRBD2
clone_size: .
j_call: TRBJ2-3
cdr3_aa: CASSLGTSGTDTQYF
cdr3_nt: TGTGCCAGCAGCTTGGGGACTAGCGGGACGGATACGCAGTATTTT

v_call: TRBV28
d_call: TRBD2
clone_size: .
j_call: TRBJ2-5
cdr3_aa: CASSLGGRAETQYF
cdr3_nt: TGTGCCAGCAGTTTGGGGGGGAGGGCGGAGACCCAGTACTTC

v_call: TRBV5-1
d_call: .
clone_size: .
j_call: TRBJ2-7
cdr3_aa: CASSLGQKTYEQYF
cdr3_nt: TGCGCCAGCAGCTTGGGACAGAAGACCTACGAGCAGTACTTC

v_call: TRBV24-1
d_call: .
clone_size: .
j_call: TRBJ1-2
cdr3_aa: CATSDPGGNYGYTF
cdr3_nt: TGTGCCACCAGTGACCCGGGAGGTAACTATGGCTACACCTTC

v_call: TRBV28
d_call: .
clone_size: few
j_call: TRBJ2-6
cdr3_aa: CASSPSTSKTASGANVLTF
cdr3_nt: TGTGCCAGCAGTCCCTCCACCTCTAAGACAGCGTCCGGGGCCAACGTCCTGACTTTC

v_call: TRBV11-3
d_call: TRBD1
clone_size: once
j_call: TRBJ2-5
cdr3_aa: CASSPGTGEETQYF
cdr3_nt: TGTGCCAGCAGCCCCGGGACAGGGGAAGAGACCCAGTACTTC

v_call: TRBV4-1
d_call: TRBD2
clone_size: once
j_call: TRBJ2-7
cdr3_aa: CASSQATSGSYEQYF
cdr3_nt: TGCGCCAGCAGCCAAGCAACTAGCGGGAGTTACGAGCAGTACTTC

v_call: TRBV30
d_call: .
clone_size: .
j_call: TRBJ1-1
cdr3_aa: CAWSVPGGVTEAFF
cdr3_nt: TGTGCCTGGAGTGTACCGGGAGGGGTTACTGAAGCTTTCTTT

v_call: TRBV19
d_call: .
clone_size: .
j_call: TRBJ2-2
cdr3_aa: CASSIAGELFF
cdr3_nt: TGTGCCAGTAGTATCGCCGGGGAGCTGTTTTTT

v_call: TRBV19
d_call: .
clone_size: .
j_call: TRBJ1-6
cdr3_aa: CASSYRGGVNSPLHF
cdr3_nt: TGTGCCAGTAGTTACCGAGGGGGTGTTAATTCACCCCTCCACTTT

v_call: TRBV18
d_call: TRBD1
clone_size: once
j_call: TRBJ1-5
cdr3_aa: CASSEGAGGSNQPQHF
cdr3_nt: TGTGCCAGCTCCGAAGGGGCAGGGGGTAGCAATCAGCCCCAGCATTTT

v_call: TRBV20-1
d_call: .
clone_size: .
j_call: TRBJ2-5
cdr3_aa: CSASRESETQYF
cdr3_nt: TGCAGTGCGAGTCGGGAGAGCGAGACCCAGTACTTC

v_call: TRBV7-3
d_call: TRBD2
clone_size: .
j_call: TRBJ2-7
cdr3_aa: CASSPGGSGSTNEQYF
cdr3_nt: TGTGCCAGCAGCCCGGGTGGGAGCGGGAGTACGAACGAGCAGTACTTC

v_call: TRBV28
d_call: TRBD1
clone_size: .
j_call: TRBJ1-2
cdr3_aa: CASSSPGRDRYGYTF
cdr3_nt: TGTGCCAGCAGTTCCCCAGGCCGGGACAGATATGGCTACACCTTC

v_call: TRBV4-3
d_call: TRBD2
clone_size: .
j_call: TRBJ2-3
cdr3_aa: CASSQDSSSGSSTDTQYF
cdr3_nt: TGCGCCAGCAGCCAAGACTCGTCTAGCGGTTCTAGCACAGATACGCAGTATTTT

v_call: TRBV28
d_call: .
clone_size: .
j_call: TRBJ2-7
cdr3_aa: CASSLPPGGTGYEQYF
cdr3_nt: TGTGCCAGCTCCCTACCCCCGGGCGGGACCGGATACGAGCAGTACTTC

v_call: TRBV3-1/TRBV3-2
d_call: TRBD1
clone_size: .
j_call: TRBJ2-1
cdr3_aa: CASSRTGSYNEQFF
cdr3_nt: TGTGCCAGCAGCCGGACAGGCTCCTACAATGAGCAGTTCTTC